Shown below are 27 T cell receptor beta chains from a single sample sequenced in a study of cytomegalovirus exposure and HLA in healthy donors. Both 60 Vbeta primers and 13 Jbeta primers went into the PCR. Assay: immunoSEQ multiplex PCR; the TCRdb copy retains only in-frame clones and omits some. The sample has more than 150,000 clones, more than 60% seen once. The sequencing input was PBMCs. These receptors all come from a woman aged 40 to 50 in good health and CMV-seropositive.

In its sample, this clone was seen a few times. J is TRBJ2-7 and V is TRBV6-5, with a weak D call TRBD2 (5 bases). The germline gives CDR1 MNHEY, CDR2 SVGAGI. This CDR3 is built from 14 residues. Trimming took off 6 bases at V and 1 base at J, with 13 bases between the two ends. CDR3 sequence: CASSRIATSYEQYF. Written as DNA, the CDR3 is TGTGCCAGCAGCCGTATAGCGACGTCCTACGAGCAGTACTTC.

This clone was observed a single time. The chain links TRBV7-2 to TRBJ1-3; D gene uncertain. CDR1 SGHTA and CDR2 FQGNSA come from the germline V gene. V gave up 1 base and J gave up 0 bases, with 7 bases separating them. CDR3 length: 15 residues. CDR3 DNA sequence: TGTGCCAGCAGCTTAGTCGGGAACTCTGGAAACACCATATATTTT. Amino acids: CASSLVGNSGNTIYF.

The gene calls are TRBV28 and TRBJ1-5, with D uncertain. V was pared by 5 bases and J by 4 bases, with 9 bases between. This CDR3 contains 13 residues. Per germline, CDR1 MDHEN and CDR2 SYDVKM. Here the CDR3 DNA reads TGTGCCAGCAGTCCCCCAGGAAATCAGCCCCAGCATTTT. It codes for CASSPPGNQPQHF. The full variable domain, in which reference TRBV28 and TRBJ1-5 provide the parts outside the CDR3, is DVKVTQSSRYLVKRTGEKVFLECVQDMDHENMFWYRQDPGLGLRLIYFSYDVKMKEKGDIPEGYSVSREKKERFSLILESASTNQTSMYLCASSPPGNQPQHFGDGTRLSIL.

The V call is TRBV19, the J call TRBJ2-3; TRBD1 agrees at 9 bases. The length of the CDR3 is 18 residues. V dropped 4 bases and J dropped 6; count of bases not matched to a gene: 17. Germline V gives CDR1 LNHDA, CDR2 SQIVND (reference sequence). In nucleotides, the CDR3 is TGTGCCAGTAGTACCCTGGGACAGGGTTTAACTTTTTTGGATACGCAGTATTTT. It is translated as CASSTLGQGLTFLDTQYF.

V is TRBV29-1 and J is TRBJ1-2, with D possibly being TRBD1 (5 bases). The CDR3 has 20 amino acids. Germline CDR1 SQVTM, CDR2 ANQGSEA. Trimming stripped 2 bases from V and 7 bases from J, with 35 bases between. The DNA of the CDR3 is TGCAGCGTTGAACCCCGTGGTATGAACCACGACTCCCCTGCGGGGGGTGGCTACACCTTC. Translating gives CSVEPRGMNHDSPAGGGYTF.

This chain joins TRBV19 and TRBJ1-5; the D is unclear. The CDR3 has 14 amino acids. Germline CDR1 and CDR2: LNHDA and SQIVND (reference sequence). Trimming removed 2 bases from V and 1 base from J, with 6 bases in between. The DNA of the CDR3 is TGTGCCAGTAGTATATCAGCGAGCAATCAGCCCCAGCATTTT. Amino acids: CASSISASNQPQHF. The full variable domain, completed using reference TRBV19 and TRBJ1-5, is DGGITQSPKYLFRKEGQNVTLSCEQNLNHDAMYWYRQDPGQGLRLIYYSQIVNDFQKGDIAEGYSVSREKKESFPLTVTSAQKNPTAFYLCASSISASNQPQHFGDGTRLSIL.

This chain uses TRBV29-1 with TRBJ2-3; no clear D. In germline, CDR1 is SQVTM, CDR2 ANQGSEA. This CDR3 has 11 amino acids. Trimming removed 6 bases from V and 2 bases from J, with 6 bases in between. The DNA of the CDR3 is TGCAGCGTCATCCCCACAGATACGCAGTATTTT. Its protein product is CSVIPTDTQYF.

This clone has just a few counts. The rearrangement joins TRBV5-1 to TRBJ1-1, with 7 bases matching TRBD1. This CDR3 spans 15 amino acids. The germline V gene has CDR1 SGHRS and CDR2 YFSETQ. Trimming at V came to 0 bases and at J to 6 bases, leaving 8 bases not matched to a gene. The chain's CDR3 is CASSLGSQGLSEAFF. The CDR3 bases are TGCGCCAGCAGCTTGGGTTCACAGGGGTTATCTGAAGCTTTCTTT.

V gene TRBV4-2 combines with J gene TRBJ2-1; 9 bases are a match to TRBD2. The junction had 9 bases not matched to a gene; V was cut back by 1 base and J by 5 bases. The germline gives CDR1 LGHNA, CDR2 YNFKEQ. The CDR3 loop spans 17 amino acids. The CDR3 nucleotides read TGTGCCAGCAGCCAAGCCGTTCCTAGCGGGAATAACAATGAGCAGTTCTTC. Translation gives CASSQAVPSGNNNEQFF.

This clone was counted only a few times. The CDR3 region has the DNA TGTGCCAGCAGCTTATCCGGGTACAGGGGCGAGCAGTACTTC. It specifies CASSLSGYRGEQYF. The chain has TRBV13 and TRBJ2-7, with 7 nucleotides matching TRBD1. The CDR3 covers 14 residues. Per the germline V gene, CDR1 is PRHDT and CDR2 is FYEKMQ (reference sequence). V was pared by 2 bases and J by 6 bases, with 7 bases of the junction left unmatched.

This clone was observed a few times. The CDR3 bases are TGCGCCAGCAGCTTGGCCCCGGGACAGGGAAAACTGTTTTTT. Its protein is CASSLAPGQGKLFF. The V call is TRBV5-1, the J call TRBJ1-4; the match to TRBD1 covers 9 bases. Germline V gene data show CDR1 as SGHRS and CDR2 as YFSETQ. Trimming removed 0 bases from V and 10 bases from J; junction bases left unmatched: 4. This CDR3 has 14 amino acids.

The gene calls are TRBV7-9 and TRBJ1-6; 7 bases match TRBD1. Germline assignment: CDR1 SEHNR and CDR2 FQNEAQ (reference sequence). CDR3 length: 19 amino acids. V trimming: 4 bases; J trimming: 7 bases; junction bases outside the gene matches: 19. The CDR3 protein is CASSSRQGLTFSRNSPLHF. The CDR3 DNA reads TGTGCCAGCAGCTCACGACAGGGCCTGACTTTTAGTAGGAATTCACCCCTCCACTTT.

The CDR3 nucleotides are TGTGCCAGCAGCGGGCAGACAGGGGGAGGAAGTTCACCCCTCCACTTT. Translated, it gives CASSGQTGGGSSPLHF. The J gene is TRBJ1-6, the V gene TRBV9; 9 nucleotides match TRBD1. V lost 3 bases to trimming and J lost 9 bases; unmatched junction nucleotides: 10. Germline V gene data show CDR1 as SGDLS and CDR2 as YYNGEE. CDR3 length: 16 amino acids.

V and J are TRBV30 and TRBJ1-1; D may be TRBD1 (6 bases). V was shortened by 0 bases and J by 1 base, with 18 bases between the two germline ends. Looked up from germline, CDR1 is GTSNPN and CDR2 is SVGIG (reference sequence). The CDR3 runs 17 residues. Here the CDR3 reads CAWSVGGGGAQNTEAFF. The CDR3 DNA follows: TGTGCCTGGAGTGTAGGGGGTGGGGGCGCCCAGAACACTGAAGCTTTCTTT.

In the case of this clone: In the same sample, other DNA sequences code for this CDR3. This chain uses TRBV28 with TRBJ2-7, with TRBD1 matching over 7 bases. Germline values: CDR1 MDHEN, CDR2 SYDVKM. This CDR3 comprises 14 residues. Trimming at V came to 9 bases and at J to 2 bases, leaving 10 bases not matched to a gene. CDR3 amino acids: CASRETGSTYEQYF. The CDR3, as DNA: TGTGCCAGTAGGGAGACAGGGTCAACCTACGAGCAGTACTTC.

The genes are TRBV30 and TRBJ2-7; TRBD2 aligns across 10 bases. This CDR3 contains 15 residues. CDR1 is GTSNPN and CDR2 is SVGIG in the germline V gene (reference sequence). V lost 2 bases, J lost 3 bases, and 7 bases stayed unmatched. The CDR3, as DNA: TGTGCCTGGAGTCCCAGGACTAGCGGCCTCTACGAGCAGTACTTC. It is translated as CAWSPRTSGLYEQYF.

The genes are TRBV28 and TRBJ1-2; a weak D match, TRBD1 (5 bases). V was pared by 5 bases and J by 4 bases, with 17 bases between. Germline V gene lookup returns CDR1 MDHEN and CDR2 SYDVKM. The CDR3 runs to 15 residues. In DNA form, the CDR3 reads TGTGCCAGCAGTCCCCCTACCGACAGACCCTATGGCTACACCTTC. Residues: CASSPPTDRPYGYTF.

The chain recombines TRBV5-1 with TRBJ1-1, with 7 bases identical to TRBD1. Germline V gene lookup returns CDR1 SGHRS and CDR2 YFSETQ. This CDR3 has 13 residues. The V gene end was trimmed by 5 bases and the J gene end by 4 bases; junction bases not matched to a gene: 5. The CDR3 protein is CASSTGVGTEAFF. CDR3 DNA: TGCGCCAGCAGTACAGGGGTCGGCACTGAAGCTTTCTTT.

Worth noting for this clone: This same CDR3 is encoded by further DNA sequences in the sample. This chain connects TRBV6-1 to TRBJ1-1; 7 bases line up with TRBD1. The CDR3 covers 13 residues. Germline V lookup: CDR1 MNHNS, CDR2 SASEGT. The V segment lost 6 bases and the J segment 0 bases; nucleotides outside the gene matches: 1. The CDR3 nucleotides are TGTGCCAGCAGACAGGGGATGAACACTGAAGCTTTCTTT. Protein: CASRQGMNTEAFF.

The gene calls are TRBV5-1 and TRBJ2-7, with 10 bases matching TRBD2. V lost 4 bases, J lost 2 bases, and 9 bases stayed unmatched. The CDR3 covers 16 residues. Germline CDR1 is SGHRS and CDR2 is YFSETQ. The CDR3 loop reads CASSPLAGGAPYEQYF. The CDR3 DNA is TGCGCCAGCAGCCCGTTAGCGGGAGGCGCCCCCTACGAGCAGTACTTC.

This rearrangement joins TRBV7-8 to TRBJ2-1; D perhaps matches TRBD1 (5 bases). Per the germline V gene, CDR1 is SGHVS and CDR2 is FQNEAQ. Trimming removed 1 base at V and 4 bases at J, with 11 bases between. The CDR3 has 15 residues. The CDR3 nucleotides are TGTGCCAGCAGCTTAGATGACAGACCTTACAATGAGCAGTTCTTC. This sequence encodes CASSLDDRPYNEQFF.

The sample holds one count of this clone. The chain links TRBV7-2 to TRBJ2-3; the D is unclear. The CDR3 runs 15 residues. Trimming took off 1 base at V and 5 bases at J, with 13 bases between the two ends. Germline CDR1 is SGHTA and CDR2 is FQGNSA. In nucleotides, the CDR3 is TGTGCCAGCAGCTTAGGGCCCCCTAGATTAGATACGCAGTATTTT. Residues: CASSLGPPRLDTQYF.

The CDR3: CASSETGANTDTQYF. Written as DNA, the CDR3 is TGTGCCAGCAGTGAGACAGGGGCCAACACAGATACGCAGTATTTT. The chain couples TRBV25-1 to TRBJ2-3; 8 bases agree with TRBD1. The CDR3 covers 15 residues. V trimming: 3 bases; J trimming: 2 bases; junction bases outside the gene matches: 4. Looked up from germline, CDR1 is MGHDK and CDR2 is SYGVNS.

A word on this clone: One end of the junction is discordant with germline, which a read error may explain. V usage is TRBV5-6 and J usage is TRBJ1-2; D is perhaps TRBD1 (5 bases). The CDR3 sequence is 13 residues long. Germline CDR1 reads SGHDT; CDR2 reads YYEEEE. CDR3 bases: TGTGCCAGCAGCTTGCCGGACACGGAGGGTAGGGCCTTC. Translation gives CASSLPDTEGRAF.

The CDR3 DNA is TGTGCCAGCAGTCCCAAGCGGGACGGGGAGCAGTACTTC. Protein product: CASSPKRDGEQYF. The chain carries TRBV5-4 and TRBJ2-7; 7 bases line up with TRBD2. Germline trimming cut 5 bases from V and 7 bases from J; bases unmatched to any gene: 9. CDR3 length: 13 amino acids. Germline lookup yields CDR1 SGHNT and CDR2 YYREEE (reference sequence). Full variable domain (remainder filled in from reference TRBV5-4 and TRBJ2-7): ETGVTQSPTHLIKTRGQQVTLRCSSQSGHNTVSWYQQALGQGPQFIFQYYREEENGRGNFPPRFSGLQFPNYSSELNVNALELDDSALYLCASSPKRDGEQYFGPGTRLTVT.

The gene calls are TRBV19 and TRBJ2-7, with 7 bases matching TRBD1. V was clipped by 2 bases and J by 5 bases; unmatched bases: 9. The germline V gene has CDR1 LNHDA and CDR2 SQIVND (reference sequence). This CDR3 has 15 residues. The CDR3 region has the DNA TGTGCCAGTAGTATAAGATCCAGGGGGATCAACGAGCAGTACTTC. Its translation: CASSIRSRGINEQYF.

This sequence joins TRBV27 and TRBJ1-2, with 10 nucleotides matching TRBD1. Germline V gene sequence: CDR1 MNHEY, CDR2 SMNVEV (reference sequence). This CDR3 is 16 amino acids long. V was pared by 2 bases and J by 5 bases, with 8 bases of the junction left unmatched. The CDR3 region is CASSLGGGQGLYGYTF. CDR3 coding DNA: TGTGCCAGCAGTTTAGGGGGGGGACAGGGGCTTTATGGCTACACCTTC.